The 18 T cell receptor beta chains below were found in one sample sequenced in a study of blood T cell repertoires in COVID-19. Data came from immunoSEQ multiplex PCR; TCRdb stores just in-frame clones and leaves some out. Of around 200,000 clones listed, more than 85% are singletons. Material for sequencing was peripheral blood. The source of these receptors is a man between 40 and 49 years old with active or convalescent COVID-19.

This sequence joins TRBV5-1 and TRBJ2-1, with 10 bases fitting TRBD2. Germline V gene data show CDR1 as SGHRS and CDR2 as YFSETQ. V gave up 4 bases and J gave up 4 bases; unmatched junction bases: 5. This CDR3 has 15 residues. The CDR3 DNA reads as TGCGCCAGCAGCACTAGCGGGGAAAATTACAATGAGCAGTTCTTC. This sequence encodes CASSTSGENYNEQFF.

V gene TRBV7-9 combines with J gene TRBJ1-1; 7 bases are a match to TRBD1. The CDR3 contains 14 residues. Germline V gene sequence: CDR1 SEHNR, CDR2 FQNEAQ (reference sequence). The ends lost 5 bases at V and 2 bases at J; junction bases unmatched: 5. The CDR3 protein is CASSQQGVNTEAFF. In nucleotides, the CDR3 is TGTGCCAGCAGCCAGCAGGGGGTTAACACTGAAGCTTTCTTT.

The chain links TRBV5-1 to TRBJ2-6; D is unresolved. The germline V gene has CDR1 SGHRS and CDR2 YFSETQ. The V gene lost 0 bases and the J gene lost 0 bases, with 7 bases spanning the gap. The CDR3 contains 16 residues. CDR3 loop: CASSLAGASGANVLTF. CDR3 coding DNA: TGCGCCAGCAGCTTGGCCGGAGCCTCTGGGGCCAACGTCCTGACTTTC. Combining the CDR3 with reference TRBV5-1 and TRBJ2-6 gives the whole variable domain KAGVTQTPRYLIKTRGQQVTLSCSPISGHRSVSWYQQTPGQGLQFLFEYFSETQRNKGNFPGRFSGRQFSNSRSEMNVSTLELGDSALYLCASSLAGASGANVLTFGAGSRLTVL.

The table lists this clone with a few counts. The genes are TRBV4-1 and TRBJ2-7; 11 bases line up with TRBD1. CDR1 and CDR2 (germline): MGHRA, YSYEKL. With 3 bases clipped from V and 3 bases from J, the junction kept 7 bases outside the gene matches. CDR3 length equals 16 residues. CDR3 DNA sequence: TGCGCCAGCAGCCATCCCAGCGGGACAGGGGGCTACGAGCAGTACTTC. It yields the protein CASSHPSGTGGYEQYF.

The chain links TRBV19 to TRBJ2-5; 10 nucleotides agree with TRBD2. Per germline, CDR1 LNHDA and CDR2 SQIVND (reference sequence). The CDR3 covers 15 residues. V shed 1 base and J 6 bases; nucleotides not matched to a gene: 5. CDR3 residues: CASSIGPSGGQTQYF. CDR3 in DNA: TGTGCCAGTAGTATAGGTCCTAGCGGGGGCCAGACCCAGTACTTC.

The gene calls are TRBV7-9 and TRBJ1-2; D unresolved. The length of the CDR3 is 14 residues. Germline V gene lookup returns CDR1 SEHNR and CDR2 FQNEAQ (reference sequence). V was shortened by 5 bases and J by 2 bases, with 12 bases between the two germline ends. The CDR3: CASSPPPRNYGYTF. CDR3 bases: TGTGCCAGCAGCCCACCCCCACGGAACTATGGCTACACCTTC.

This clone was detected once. The CDR3: CASSSTSGGRETQYF. The CDR3 DNA reads TGCGCCAGCAGCTCTACTAGCGGGGGGAGGGAGACCCAGTACTTC. The V gene is TRBV5-1, the J gene TRBJ2-5, with 12 bases identical to TRBD2. V trimming: 3 bases; J trimming: 5 bases; junction bases outside the gene matches: 5. This CDR3 has 15 amino acids. Germline values: CDR1 SGHRS, CDR2 YFSETQ.

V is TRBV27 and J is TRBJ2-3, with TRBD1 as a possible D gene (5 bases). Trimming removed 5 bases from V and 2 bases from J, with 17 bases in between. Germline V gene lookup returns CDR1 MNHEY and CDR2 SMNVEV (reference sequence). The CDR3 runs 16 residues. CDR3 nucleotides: TGTGCCAGCAGTAACTCCAGGGTTTATCCCACAGATACGCAGTATTTT. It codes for CASSNSRVYPTDTQYF.

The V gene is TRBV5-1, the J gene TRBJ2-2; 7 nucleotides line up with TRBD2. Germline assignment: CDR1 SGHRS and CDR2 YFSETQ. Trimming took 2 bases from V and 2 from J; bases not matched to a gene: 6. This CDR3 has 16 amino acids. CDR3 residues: CASSFSSGLNTGELFF. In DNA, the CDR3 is TGCGCCAGCAGCTTCTCTAGCGGACTCAACACCGGGGAGCTGTTTTTT.

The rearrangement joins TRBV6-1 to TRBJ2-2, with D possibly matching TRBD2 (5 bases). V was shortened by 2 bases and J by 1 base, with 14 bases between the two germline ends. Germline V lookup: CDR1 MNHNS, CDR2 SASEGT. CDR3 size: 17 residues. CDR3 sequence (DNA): TGTGCCAGCAGTGAACGCGCCGCGGGCTTGAACACCGGGGAGCTGTTTTTT. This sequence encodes CASSERAAGLNTGELFF.

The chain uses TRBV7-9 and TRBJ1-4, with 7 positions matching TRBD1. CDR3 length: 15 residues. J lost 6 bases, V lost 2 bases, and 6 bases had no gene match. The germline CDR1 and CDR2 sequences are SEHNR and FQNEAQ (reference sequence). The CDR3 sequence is CASSLSGGPHEKLFF. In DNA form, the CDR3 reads TGTGCCAGCAGCTTATCAGGGGGGCCCCATGAAAAACTGTTTTTT.

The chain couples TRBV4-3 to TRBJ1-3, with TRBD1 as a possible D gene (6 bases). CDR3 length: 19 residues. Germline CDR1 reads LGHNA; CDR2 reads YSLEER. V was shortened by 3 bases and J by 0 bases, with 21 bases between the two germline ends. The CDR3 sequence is CASSHGRDTSTYSGNTIYF. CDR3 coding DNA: TGCGCCAGCAGCCACGGCCGGGACACGTCTACGTACTCTGGAAACACCATATATTTT.

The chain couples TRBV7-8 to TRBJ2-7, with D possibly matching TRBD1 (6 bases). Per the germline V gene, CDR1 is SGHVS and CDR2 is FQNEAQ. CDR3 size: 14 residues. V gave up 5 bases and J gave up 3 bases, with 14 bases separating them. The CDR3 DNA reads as TGTGCCAGCAGCCTTCAGGGGAGTAACTACGAGCAGTACTTC. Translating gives CASSLQGSNYEQYF.

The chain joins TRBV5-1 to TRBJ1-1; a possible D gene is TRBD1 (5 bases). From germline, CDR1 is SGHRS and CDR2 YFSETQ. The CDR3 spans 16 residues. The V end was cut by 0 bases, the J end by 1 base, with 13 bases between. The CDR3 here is CASSLGGPAQNTEAFF. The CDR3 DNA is TGCGCCAGCAGCTTGGGGGGCCCAGCCCAGAACACTGAAGCTTTCTTT.

In DNA, the CDR3 is TGTGCCAGCAGATTCGACTACACTGAAGCTTTCTTT. Amino acids: CASRFDYTEAFF. J is TRBJ1-1 and V is TRBV7-9; D is uncertain. CDR1 is SEHNR and CDR2 is FQNEAQ in the germline V gene (reference sequence). V was cut by 6 bases and J by 3 bases, with 8 bases left in between. The CDR3 covers 12 residues.

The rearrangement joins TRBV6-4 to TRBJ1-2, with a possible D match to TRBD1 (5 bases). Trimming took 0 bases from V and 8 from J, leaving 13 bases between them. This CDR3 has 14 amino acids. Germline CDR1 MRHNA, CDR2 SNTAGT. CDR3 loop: CASSDSLRRTGYTF. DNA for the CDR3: TGTGCCAGCAGTGACTCTTTGAGGCGGACAGGCTACACCTTC.

The CDR3 bases are TGCAGTGTTAGTGTTCTTAGCGGCACCTTGATAGAGCAGTTCTTC. Residues: CSVSVLSGTLIEQFF. V and J are TRBV20-1 and TRBJ2-1; D is perhaps TRBD2 (6 bases). The CDR3 contains 15 residues. Trimming stripped 7 bases from V and 10 bases from J, with 26 bases between. CDR1 and CDR2 (germline): DFQATT, SNEGSKA (reference sequence).

In DNA form, the CDR3 reads TGTGCCAGCAGCCGGACAGCCGAGCAGTTCTTC. Encoded protein: CASSRTAEQFF. The chain employs TRBV7-2 and TRBJ2-1; TRBD1 is a possible D gene (6 bases). This CDR3 contains 11 residues. From germline, CDR1 is SGHTA and CDR2 FQGNSA. The V end was cut by 5 bases, the J end by 10 bases, with 9 bases between.